This T cell receptor (beta chain) originates from a study of long-term antiretroviral therapy in people with HIV. Overall study results and limits: All blood samples came from the years 2004 to 2017, possibly under older ART regimens. Spans of CDR3 length were tighter for HIV repertoires than for controls.

Notes on this clone: Its antigen remains unknown.

With survey level as its setting, the immunoSEQ assay was v3.0. Sequencing was performed with immunoSEQ multiplex PCR; in TCRdb, only in-frame clones are kept and a portion is missing. This sample yields 14,000 or so clones, of which roughly 82% are seen a single time; approximately 16% belongs to the top ten. The sequencing used unsorted PBMCs, collected 1.8 years before starting antiretroviral therapy. The source of this sequence is a woman in her 40s with HIV.

CDR3 DNA sequence: TGTGCCAGCAGCCTGGGGGGACTAGCGGGATTCGCGAACACCGGGGAGCTGTTTTTT. Protein sequence: CASSLGGLAGFANTGELFF. This sequence joins TRBV9 and TRBJ2-2; 13 nucleotides match TRBD2. The CDR3 spans 19 residues. V shed 4 bases and J 0 bases; nucleotides not matched to a gene: 9. Germline V gene lookup returns CDR1 SGDLS and CDR2 YYNGEE.